The source of this T cell receptor beta chain is a study of CXCR3-negative and CXCR3-positive naive CD8 T cells. Study summary: Roughly 1.5 +/- 0.3 million TRB reads came from each library, giving some 150 million in total. Regarding the study as a whole: Diversity in memory CD8+ cells fell much lower than the comparably high levels seen in both naive subsets. Surface CD5 matched across naive subsets, and TRB CDR3 properties served to infer TCR strength. Compared with CXCR3-negative naive cells, CXCR3-positive naive cells showed more hydrophobic TRB CDR3s.

Libraries of TRB cDNA were made by 5' RACE and carried UMIs. TCRdb re-called the 5' RACE reads; one entry per CDR3 protein, DNA not given. Recorded for this sample: under 75,000 distinct CDR3 sequences. The CDR3 loop spans 14 amino acids. Germline CDR1 SGHRS, CDR2 YFSETQ. About this clonotype: No antigen is known for it.

The sequence derives from a human donor in good health. Some clones in this sample may be carry-over from other donors' samples. Sequencing used naive CXCR3+ CD8+ T cells from blood. As for subset: CD45RO-CCR7+CD27+CD95- naive CD8+ T cells expressing CXCR3 (TNR3+). The rearrangement joins TRBV5-1 to TRBJ2-7; the TCRdb D gene call, TRBD1, has no DNA to confirm it. CDR3 region: CASSLADRMYEQYF. The whole variable domain, remainder taken from reference TRBV5-1 and TRBJ2-7, is KAGVTQTPRYLIKTRGQQVTLSCSPISGHRSVSWYQQTPGQGLQFLFEYFSETQRNKGNFPGRFSGRQFSNSRSEMNVSTLELGDSALYLCASSLADRMYEQYFGPGTRLTVT.